The text below deals with one T cell receptor beta chain. Its antigen is unknown. This sample was included in a study of T-cell memory formation after mild COVID-19. Germline V gene sequence: CDR1 SGHTA, CDR2 FQGNSA. The CDR3 length is 15 residues. V was clipped by 5 bases and J by 2 bases, with 15 bases between them. Using its own MiXCR run on the 5' RACE reads, TCRdb lists one record per CDR3 protein. The sample carries 300,000 to 350,000 distinct CDR3 sequences, 10% to 15% recorded once. Whole-study results and caveats: That cross-reactive memory joined was suggested by some responding clones appearing in pre-infection memory. CD4/CD8 balance held among clones contracting day 15 to 85, and later expanders leaned CD4+.

This receptor was identified in a man aged 18-30 years who had mild COVID-19 (a few samples of this study predate the infection). Cell type and time point are not known. The chain is built from TRBV7-2 and TRBJ2-5; D is uncertain. Source material: PBMCs or a T cell subset sorted from them (not recorded which). The CDR3 reads CASSPDGYRQETQYF. In nucleotides, the CDR3 is TGTGCCAGCAGCCCGGATGGGTATAGGCAAGAGACCCAGTACTTC. Full variable domain (outside the CDR3, taken from reference TRBV7-2 and TRBJ2-5): GAGVSQSPSNKVTEKGKDVELRCDPISGHTALYWYRQSLGQGLEFLIYFQGNSAPDKSGLPSDRFSAERTGGSVSTLTIQRTQQEDSAVYLCASSPDGYRQETQYFGPGTRLLVL.